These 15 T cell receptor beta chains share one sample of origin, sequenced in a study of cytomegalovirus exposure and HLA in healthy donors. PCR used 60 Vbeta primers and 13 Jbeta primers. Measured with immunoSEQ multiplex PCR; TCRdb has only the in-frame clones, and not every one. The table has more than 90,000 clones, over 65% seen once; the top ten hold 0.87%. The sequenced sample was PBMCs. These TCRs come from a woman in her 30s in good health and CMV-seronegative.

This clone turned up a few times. DNA of the CDR3: TGTGCCAGCAGCTTACAGGGGGCTGAAGCTTTCTTT. Amino acid sequence: CASSLQGAEAFF. The J gene is TRBJ1-1, the V gene TRBV7-9; 7 nucleotides align to TRBD1. Germline loops: CDR1 SEHNR, CDR2 FQNEAQ (reference sequence). This CDR3 has 12 residues. V lost 2 bases, J lost 6 bases, and 0 bases stayed unmatched.

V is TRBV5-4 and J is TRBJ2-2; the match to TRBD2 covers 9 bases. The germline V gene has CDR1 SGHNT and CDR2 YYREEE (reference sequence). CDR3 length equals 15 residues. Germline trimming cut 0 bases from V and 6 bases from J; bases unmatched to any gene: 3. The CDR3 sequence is CASSLGLAGSGELFF. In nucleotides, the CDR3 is TGTGCCAGCAGCTTGGGGCTAGCGGGATCCGGGGAGCTGTTTTTT.

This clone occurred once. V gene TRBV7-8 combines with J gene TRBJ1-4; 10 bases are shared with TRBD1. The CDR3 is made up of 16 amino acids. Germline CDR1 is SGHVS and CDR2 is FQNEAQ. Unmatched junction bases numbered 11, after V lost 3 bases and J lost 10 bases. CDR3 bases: TGTGCCAGCAGCTTTAGCGCGGGACAGGGGTACGGAAAACTGTTTTTT. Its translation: CASSFSAGQGYGKLFF. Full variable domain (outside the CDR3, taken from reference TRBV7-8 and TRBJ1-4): GAGVSQSPRYKVAKRGQDVALRCDPISGHVSLFWYQQALGQGPEFLTYFQNEAQLDKSGLPSDRFFAERPEGSVSTLKIQRTQQEDSAVYLCASSFSAGQGYGKLFFGSGTQLSVL.

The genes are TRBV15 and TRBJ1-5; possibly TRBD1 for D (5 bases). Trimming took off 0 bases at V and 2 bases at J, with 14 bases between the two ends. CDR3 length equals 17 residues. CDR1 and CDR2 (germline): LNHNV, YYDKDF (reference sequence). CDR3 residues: CATSRDRVGHGNQPQHF. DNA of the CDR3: TGTGCCACCAGCAGAGATCGGGTCGGACACGGCAATCAGCCCCAGCATTTT.

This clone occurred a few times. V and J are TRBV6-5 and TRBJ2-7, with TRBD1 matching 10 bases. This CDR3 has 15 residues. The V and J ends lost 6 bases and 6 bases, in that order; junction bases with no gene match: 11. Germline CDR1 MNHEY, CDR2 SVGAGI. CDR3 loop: CASSPPRDRGSEQYF. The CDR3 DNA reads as TGTGCCAGCAGCCCACCCCGGGACAGGGGATCCGAGCAGTACTTC.

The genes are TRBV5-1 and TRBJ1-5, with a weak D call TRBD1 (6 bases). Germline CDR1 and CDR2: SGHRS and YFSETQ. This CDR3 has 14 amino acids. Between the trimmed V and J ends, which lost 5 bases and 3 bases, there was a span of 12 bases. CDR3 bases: TGCGCCAGCAGTACAGGGTATGACAATCAGCCCCAGCATTTT. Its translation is CASSTGYDNQPQHF.

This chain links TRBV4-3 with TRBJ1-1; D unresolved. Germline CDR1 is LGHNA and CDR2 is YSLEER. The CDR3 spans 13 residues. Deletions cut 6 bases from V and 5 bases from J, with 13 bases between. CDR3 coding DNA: TGCGCCAGCAGTGAAATGAGGGTAACTGAAGCTTTCTTT. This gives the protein CASSEMRVTEAFF.

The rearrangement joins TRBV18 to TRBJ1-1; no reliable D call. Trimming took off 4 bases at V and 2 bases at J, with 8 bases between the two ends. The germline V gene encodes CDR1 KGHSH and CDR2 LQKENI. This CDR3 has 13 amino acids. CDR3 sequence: CASSLWANTEAFF. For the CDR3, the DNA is TGTGCCAGCTCACTCTGGGCCAACACTGAAGCTTTCTTT.

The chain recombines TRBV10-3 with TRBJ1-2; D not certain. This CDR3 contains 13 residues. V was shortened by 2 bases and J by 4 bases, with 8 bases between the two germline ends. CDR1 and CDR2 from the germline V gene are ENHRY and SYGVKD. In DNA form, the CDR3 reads TGTGCCATCAGTGAGATGGAGAGCTATGGCTACACCTTC. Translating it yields CAISEMESYGYTF.

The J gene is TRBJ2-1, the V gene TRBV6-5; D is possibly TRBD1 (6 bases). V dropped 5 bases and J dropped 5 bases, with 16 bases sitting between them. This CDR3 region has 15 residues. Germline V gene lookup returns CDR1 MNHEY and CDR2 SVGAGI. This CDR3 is CASSLAGATHNEQFF. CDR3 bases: TGTGCCAGCAGTCTCGCAGGGGCCACTCACAATGAGCAGTTCTTC.

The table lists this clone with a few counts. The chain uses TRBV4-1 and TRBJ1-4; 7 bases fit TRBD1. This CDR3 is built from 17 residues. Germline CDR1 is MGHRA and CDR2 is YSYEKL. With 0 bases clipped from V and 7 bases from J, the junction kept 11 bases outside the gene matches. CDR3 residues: CASSQDGDSPVREKLFF. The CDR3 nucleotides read TGCGCCAGCAGCCAAGATGGGGACAGCCCGGTCCGTGAAAAACTGTTTTTT.

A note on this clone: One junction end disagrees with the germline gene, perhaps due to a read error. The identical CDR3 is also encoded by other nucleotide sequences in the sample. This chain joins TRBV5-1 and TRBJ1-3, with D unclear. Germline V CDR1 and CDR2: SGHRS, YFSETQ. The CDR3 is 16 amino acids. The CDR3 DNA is TGTGCCAGCAGCCGGGAGGTGGCCTACTCTGGAAACACCATATATTTT. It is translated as CASSREVAYSGNTIYF.

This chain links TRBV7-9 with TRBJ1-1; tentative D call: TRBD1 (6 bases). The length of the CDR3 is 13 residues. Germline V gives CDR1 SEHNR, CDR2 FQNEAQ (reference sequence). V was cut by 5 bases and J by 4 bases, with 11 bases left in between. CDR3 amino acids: CASSPRQVTEAFF. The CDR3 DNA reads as TGTGCCAGCAGCCCAAGACAGGTCACTGAAGCTTTCTTT.

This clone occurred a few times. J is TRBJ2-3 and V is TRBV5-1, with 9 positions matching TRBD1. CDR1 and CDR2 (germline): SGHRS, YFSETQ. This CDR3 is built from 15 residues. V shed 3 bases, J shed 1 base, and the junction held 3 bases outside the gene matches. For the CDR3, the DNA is TGCGCCAGCAGCTCCCGGACAGGGGGCACAGATACGCAGTATTTT. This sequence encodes CASSSRTGGTDTQYF.

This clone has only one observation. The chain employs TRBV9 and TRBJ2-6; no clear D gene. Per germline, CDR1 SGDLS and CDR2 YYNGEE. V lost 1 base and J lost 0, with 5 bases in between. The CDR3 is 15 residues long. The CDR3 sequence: CASSVSDSGANVLTF. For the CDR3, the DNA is TGTGCCAGCAGCGTAAGCGACTCTGGGGCCAACGTCCTGACTTTC.